A single sample gave rise to the 2 T cell receptor beta chains below, sequenced in a study of blood T cells in healthy people across ages. Next came a second PCR, run for roughly 7 to 12 cycles, which used a sample-barcoded 5' primer along with a J-beta primer mix. TCRdb processed the 5' RACE reads anew with MiXCR; each CDR3 protein has one entry. The sample includes around 990,000 distinct CDR3 sequences, less than 25% seen only once; the top ten take less than 0.85%. This same sample was also part of a study on T cells of mothers and their children.

The sequenced material came from blood. These receptor sequences come from a girl aged 2-10 years in good health.

V and J are TRBV7-2 and TRBJ2-6; the D gene is possibly TRBD1 (6 bases). There are 14 residues in the CDR3. Germline-derived CDR1 and CDR2 are SGHTA and FQGNSA. V lost 8 bases and J 1 base, leaving 9 bases between the germline ends. CDR3: CASLTGSGANVLTF. In DNA form, the CDR3 reads TGTGCCAGCCTAACAGGGTCTGGGGCCAACGTCCTGACTTTC.

CDR3: CASSSRLAGINEQYF. The DNA of the CDR3 is TGTGCCAGCAGTAGCCGACTAGCGGGGATCAACGAGCAGTACTTC. This sequence joins TRBV6-1 and TRBJ2-7; 11 bases line up with TRBD2. The CDR3 has 15 residues. Losses at the gene ends were 5 bases for V and 5 bases for J; bases not matched to a gene: 8. From germline, CDR1 is MNHNS and CDR2 SASEGT.